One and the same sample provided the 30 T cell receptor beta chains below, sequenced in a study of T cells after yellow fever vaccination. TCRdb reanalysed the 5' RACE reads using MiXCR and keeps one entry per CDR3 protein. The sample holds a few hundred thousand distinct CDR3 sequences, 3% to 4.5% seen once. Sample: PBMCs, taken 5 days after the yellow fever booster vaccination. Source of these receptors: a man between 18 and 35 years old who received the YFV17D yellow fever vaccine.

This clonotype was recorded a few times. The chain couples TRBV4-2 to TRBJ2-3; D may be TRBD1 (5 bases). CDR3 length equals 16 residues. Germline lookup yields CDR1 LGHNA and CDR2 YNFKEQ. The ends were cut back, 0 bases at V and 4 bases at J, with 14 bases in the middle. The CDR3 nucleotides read TGTGCCAGCAGCCAAGATATGTGGGGCCGGGCAGATACGCAGTATTTT. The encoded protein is CASSQDMWGRADTQYF.

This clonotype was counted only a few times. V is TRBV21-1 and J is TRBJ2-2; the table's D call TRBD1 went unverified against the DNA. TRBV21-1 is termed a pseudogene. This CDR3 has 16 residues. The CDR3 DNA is TGTGCCAGCAGCAAACCCGGACGAGTGAACACCGGGGAGCTGTTTTTT. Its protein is CASSKPGRVNTGELFF.

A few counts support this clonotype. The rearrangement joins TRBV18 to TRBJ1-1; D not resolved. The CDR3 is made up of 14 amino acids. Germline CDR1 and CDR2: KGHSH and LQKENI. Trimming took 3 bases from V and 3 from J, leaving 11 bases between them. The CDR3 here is CASSPWFGDTEAFF. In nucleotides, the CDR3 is TGTGCCAGCTCACCTTGGTTCGGGGACACTGAAGCTTTCTTT.

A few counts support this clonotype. CDR3 sequence: CASTQGEANYGYTF. In nucleotides, the CDR3 is TGTGCCAGCACTCAGGGGGAAGCTAACTATGGCTACACCTTC. The V and J genes are TRBV7-9 and TRBJ1-2; TRBD1 matches at 7 bases. This CDR3 comprises 14 residues. Unmatched junction bases numbered 5, after V lost 7 bases and J lost 0 bases. Germline V CDR1 and CDR2: SEHNR, FQNEAQ (reference sequence).

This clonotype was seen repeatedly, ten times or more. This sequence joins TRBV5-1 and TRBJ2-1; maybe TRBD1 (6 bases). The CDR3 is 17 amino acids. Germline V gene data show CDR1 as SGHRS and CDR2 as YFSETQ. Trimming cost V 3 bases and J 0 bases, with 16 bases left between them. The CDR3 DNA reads TGCGCCAGCAGCTCCGGACAGCTATACTCCTCCTACAATGAGCAGTTCTTC. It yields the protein CASSSGQLYSSYNEQFF. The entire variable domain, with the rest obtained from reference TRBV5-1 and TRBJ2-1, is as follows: KAGVTQTPRYLIKTRGQQVTLSCSPISGHRSVSWYQQTPGQGLQFLFEYFSETQRNKGNFPGRFSGRQFSNSRSEMNVSTLELGDSALYLCASSSGQLYSSYNEQFFGPGTRLTVL.

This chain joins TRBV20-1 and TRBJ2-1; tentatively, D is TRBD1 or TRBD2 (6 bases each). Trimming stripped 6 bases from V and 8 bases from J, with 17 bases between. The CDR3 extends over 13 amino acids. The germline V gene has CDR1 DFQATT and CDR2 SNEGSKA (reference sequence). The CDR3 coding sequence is TGCAGTGCAAACGGGGGACAACTGGATGAGCAGTTCTTC. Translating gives CSANGGQLDEQFF.

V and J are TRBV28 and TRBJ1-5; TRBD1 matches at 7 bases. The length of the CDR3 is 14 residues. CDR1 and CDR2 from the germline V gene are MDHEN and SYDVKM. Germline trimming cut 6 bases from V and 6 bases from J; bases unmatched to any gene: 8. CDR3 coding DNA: TGTGCCAGCAGAGCTGACAGGGACAGTCAGCCCCAGCATTTT. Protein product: CASRADRDSQPQHF.

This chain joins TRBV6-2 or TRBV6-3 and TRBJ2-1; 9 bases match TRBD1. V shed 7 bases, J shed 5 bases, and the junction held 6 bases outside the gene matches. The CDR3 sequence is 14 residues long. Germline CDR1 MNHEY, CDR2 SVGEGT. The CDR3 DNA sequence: TGTGCCAGCAAATGGACAGGGGAAAACAATGAGCAGTTCTTC. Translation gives CASKWTGENNEQFF.

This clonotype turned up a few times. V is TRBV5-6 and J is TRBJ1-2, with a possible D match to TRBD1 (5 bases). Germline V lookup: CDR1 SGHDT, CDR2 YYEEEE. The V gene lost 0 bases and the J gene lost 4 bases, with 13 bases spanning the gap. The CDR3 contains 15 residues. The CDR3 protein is CASSLGPGVSYGYTF. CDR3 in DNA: TGTGCCAGCAGCTTGGGTCCGGGGGTTTCCTATGGCTACACCTTC.

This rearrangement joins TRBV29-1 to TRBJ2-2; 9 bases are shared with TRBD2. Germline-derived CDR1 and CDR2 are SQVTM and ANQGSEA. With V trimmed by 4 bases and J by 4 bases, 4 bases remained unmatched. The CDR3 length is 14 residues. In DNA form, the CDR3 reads TGCAGCGTTGGGGGGACTAGCATCACCGGGGAGCTGTTTTTT. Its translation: CSVGGTSITGELFF.

CDR3 residues: CASSTEKRATDTQYF. The CDR3 DNA reads as TGTGCCAGCAGCACCGAAAAGAGAGCCACAGATACGCAGTATTTT. This sequence joins TRBV11-2 and TRBJ2-3; no firm D call. The CDR3 has 15 amino acids. Germline CDR1 and CDR2: SGHAT and FQNNGV. V gave up 5 bases and J gave up 2 bases, with 14 bases separating them.

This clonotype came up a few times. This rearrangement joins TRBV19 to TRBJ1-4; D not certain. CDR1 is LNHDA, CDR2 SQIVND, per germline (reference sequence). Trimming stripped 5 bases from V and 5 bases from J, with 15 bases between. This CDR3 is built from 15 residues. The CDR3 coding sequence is TGTGCCAGTAGTTCAACGGTAGGAGTAAATGAAAAACTGTTTTTT. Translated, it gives CASSSTVGVNEKLFF.

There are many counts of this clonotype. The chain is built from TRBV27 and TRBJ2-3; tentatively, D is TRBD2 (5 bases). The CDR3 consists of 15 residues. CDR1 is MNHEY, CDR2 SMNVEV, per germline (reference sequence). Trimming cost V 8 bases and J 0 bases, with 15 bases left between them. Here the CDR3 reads CASSRLAESTDTQYF. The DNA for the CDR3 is TGTGCCAGCTCCCGGCTAGCCGAGAGCACAGATACGCAGTATTTT.

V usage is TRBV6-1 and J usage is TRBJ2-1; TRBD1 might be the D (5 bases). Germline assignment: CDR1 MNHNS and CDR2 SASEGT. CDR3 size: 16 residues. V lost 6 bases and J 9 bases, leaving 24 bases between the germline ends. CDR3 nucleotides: TGTGCCAGCAGGGAGTTTGGGGCCTCGAGACCCATTGAGCAGTTCTTC. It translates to CASREFGASRPIEQFF.

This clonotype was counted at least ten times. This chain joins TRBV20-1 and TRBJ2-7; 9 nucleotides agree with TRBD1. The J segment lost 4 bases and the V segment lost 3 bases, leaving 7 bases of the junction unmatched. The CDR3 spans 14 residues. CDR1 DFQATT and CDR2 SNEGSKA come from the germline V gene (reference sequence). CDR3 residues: CSASLAGTGYEQYF. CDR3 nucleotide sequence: TGCAGTGCTAGCCTCGCCGGGACAGGGTACGAGCAGTACTTC.

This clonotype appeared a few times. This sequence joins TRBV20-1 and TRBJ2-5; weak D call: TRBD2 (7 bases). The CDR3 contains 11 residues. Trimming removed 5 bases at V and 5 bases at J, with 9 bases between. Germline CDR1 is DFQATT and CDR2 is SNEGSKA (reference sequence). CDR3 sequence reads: CSAEGGETQYF. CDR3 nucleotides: TGCAGTGCTGAGGGGGGGGAGACCCAGTACTTC.

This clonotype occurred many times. CDR3 loop: CSARDMWRQGADEQFF. CDR3 nucleotide sequence: TGCAGTGCTAGAGATATGTGGAGACAGGGGGCCGATGAGCAGTTCTTC. J is TRBJ2-1 and V is TRBV20-1, with 10 nucleotides matching TRBD1. Germline lookup yields CDR1 DFQATT and CDR2 SNEGSKA (reference sequence). The CDR3 runs to 16 residues. J gave up 8 bases and V 0 bases, and 10 bases lay outside the gene matches.

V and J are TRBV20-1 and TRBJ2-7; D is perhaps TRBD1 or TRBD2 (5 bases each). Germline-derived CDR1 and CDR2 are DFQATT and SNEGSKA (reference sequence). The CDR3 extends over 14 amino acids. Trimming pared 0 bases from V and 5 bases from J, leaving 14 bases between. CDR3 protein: CSAREDLGRHEQYV. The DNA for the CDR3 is TGCAGTGCTAGAGAAGATTTGGGACGCCACGAGCAGTACGTC.

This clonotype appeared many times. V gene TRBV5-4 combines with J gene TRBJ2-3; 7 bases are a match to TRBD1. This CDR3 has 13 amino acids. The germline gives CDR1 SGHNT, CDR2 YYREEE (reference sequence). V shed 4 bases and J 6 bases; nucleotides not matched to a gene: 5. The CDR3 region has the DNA TGTGCCAGCAGCCCTACGACAGGGGATACGCAGTATTTT. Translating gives CASSPTTGDTQYF.

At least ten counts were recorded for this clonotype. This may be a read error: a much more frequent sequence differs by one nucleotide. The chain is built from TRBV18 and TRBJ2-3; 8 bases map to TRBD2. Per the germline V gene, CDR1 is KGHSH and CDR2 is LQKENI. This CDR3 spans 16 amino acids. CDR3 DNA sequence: TGTGCCAGCTCGCCGACTAGCGCCACCACCACAGATACGAAGTATTTT. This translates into CASSPTSATTTDTKYF. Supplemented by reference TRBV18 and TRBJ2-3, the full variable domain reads NAGVMQNPRHLVRRRGQEARLRCSPMKGHSHVYWYRQLPEEGLKFMVYLQKENIIDESGMPKERFSAEFPKEGPSILRIQQVVRGDSAAYFCASSPTSATTTDTKYFGPGTRLTVL.

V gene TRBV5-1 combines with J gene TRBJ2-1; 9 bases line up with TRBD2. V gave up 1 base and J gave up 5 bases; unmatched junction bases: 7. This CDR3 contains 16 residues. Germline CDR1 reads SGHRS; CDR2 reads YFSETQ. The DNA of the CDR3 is TGCGCCAGCAGCTTGAGATTTAGCGGGGGCAACAATGAGCAGTTCTTC. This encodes CASSLRFSGGNNEQFF.

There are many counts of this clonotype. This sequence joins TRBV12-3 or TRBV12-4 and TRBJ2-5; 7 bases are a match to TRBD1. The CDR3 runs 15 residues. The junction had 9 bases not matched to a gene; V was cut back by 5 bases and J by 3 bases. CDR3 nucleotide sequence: TGTGCCAGCAGTCTCGGGGACAGAGACGAAGAGACCCAGTACTTC. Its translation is CASSLGDRDEETQYF.

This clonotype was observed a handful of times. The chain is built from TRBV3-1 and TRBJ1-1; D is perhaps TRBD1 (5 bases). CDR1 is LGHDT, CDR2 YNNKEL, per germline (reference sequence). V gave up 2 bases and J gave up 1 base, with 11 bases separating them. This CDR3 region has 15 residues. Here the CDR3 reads CASSQLDRRNTEAFF. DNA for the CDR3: TGTGCCAGCAGCCAACTCGACAGACGGAACACTGAAGCTTTCTTT.

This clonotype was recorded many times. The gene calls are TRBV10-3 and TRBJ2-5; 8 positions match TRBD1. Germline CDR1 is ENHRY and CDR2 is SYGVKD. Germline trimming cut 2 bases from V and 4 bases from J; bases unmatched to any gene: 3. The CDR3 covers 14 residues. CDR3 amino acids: CAISEDRGIETQYF. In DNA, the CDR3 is TGTGCCATCAGTGAGGACAGGGGTATAGAGACCCAGTACTTC.

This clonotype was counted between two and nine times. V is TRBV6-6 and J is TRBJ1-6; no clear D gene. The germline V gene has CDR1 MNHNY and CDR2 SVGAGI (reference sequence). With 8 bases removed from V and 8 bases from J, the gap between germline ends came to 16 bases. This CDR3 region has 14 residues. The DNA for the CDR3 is TGTGCCAGCTGCCCCCGACCTACATATTCACCCCTCCACTTT. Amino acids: CASCPRPTYSPLHF.

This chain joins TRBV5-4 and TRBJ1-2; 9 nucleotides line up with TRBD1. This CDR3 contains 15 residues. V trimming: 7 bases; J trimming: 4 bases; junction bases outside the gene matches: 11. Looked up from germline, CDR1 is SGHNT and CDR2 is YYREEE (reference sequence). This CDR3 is CASARQGDNSYGYTF. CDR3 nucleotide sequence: TGTGCCAGCGCCCGACAGGGGGATAATAGCTATGGCTACACCTTC.

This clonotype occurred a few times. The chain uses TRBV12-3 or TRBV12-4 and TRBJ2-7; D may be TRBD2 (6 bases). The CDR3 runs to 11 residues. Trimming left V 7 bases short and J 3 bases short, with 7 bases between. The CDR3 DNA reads TGTGCCAGCATGGGGGGCTACGAGCAGTACTTC. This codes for CASMGGYEQYF.

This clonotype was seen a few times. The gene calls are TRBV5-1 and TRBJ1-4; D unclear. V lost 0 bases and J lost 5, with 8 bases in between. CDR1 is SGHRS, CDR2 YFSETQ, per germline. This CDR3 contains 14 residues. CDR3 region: CASSLGGENEKLFF. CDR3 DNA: TGCGCCAGCAGCTTGGGGGGAGAAAATGAAAAACTGTTTTTT.

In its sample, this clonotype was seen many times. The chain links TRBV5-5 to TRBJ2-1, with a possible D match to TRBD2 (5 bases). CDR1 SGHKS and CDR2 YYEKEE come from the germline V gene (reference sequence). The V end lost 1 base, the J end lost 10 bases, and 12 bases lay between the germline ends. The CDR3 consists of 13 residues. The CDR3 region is CASSLKKLDEQFF. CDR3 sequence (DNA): TGTGCCAGCAGCTTGAAAAAACTAGACGAGCAGTTCTTC.

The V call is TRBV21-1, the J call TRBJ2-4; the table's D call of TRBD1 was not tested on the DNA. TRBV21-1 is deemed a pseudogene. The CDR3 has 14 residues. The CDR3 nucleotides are TGTGCCAGCCGCCCCGGGACAGGACCAAACATTCAGTACTTC. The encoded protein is CASRPGTGPNIQYF.